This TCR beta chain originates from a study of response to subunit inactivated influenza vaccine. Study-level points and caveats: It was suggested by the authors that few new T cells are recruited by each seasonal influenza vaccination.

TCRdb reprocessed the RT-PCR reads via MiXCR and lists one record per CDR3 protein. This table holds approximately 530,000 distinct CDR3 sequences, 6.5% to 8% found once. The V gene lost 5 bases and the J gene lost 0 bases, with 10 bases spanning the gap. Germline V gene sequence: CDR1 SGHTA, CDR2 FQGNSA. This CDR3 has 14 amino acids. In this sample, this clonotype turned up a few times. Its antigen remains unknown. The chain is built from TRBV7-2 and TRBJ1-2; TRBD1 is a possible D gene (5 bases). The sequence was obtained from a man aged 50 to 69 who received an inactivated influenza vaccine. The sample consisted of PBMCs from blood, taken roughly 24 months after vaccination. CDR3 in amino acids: CASSPTVANYGYTF. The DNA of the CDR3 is TGTGCCAGCAGCCCGACAGTAGCTAACTATGGCTACACCTTC.